The rows below give T cell receptor beta chains drawn from one sample of a study of cytomegalovirus exposure and HLA in healthy donors. Sequenced by immunoSEQ multiplex PCR; TCRdb stores in-frame clones only, minus some. The listing contains over 90,000 clones. What was sequenced was PBMCs. All receptors derive from a man aged 40-49 years in good health and CMV-seronegative. Both conserved end residues are part of each CDR3. The D gene is left open where the match is weak.

D gene	V gene	J gene	CDR3 DNA	CDR3 protein
TRBD1	TRBV5-1	TRBJ2-7	TGCGCCAGCAGCTTGGTCCCGGGACAGGGAGGCGAGCAGTACTTC	CASSLVPGQGGEQYF
-	TRBV5-6	TRBJ1-1	TGTGCCAGCAGACTTCTAGGCACTGAAGCTTTCTTT	CASRLLGTEAFF
-	TRBV19	TRBJ1-4	TGTGCCAGTAGTAGCCTAACCCGCTCGCTGAAACTGTTTTTT	CASSSLTRSLKLFF
TRBD1	TRBV5-1	TRBJ2-1	TGCGCCAGCAGCGCGGGACAGGGGAGCAATGAGCAGTTCTTC	CASSAGQGSNEQFF
-	TRBV30	TRBJ2-6	TGTGCCTGGAGCTCCGGTTTGGTTTCTGGGGCCAACGTCCTGACTTTC	CAWSSGLVSGANVLTF
-	TRBV7-8	TRBJ1-5	TGTGCCAGCAGCCTCGCCGGGAGGCTGGGGGGCAATCAGCCCCAGCATTTT	CASSLAGRLGGNQPQHF
-	TRBV5-6	TRBJ2-1	TGTGCCAGCAGTAACAGACTATATGAGCAGTTCTTC	CASSNRLYEQFF
-	TRBV7-6	TRBJ2-7	TGTGCCAGCAGTTTAGGGGTTACGGGAGAGGAAGGCGAGCAGTACTTC	CASSLGVTGEEGEQYF
TRBD1	TRBV7-2	TRBJ2-5	TGTGCCAGCAGCGGCAGGACAGGTTTCCAAGAGACCCAGTACTTC	CASSGRTGFQETQYF
TRBD1	TRBV5-1	TRBJ2-3	TGCGCCAGCAGCTTGGCCGACAGGGGCCCCAGCACAGATACGCAGTATTTT	CASSLADRGPSTDTQYF
-	TRBV6-1	TRBJ2-1	TGTGCCAGCAGTCTGTCTAGCCTTTACAATGAGCAGTTCTTC	CASSLSSLYNEQFF
-	TRBV7-2	TRBJ2-7	TGTGCCAGCAGCCTTAGGGGGGGGGCATCCTACGAGCAGTACTTC	CASSLRGGASYEQYF
-	TRBV7-2	TRBJ1-2	TGTGCCAGCAGCTTAGCGGAGTCCTTATACACCTTC	CASSLAESLYTF
TRBD2	TRBV7-2	TRBJ2-7	TGTGCCAGCAGCTTAGGAGCGGGAGAACCCTACGAGCAGTACTTC	CASSLGAGEPYEQYF
TRBD1	TRBV5-6	TRBJ1-5	TGTGCCAGCAGCCAAGGACAGGGGGCTTCGAATCAGCCCCAGCATTTT	CASSQGQGASNQPQHF
-	TRBV28	TRBJ1-4	TGTGCCAGCAGTTTATATGGGGACACATATGAAAAACTGTTTTTT	CASSLYGDTYEKLFF
-	TRBV4-3	TRBJ2-2	TGCGCCAGCAGCCAAGAGTGGGCTCTCGCCGGGGAGCTGTTTTTT	CASSQEWALAGELFF
TRBD2	TRBV14	TRBJ2-3	TGTGCCAGCAGCCAACGTATACTAGCGGGGGCAGATACGCAGTATTTT	CASSQRILAGADTQYF
TRBD1	TRBV4-2	TRBJ2-1	TGTGCCAGCAGCCAAGATACAGGGGGCGACTATTCAAACTCCTACAATGAGCAGTTCTTC	CASSQDTGGDYSNSYNEQFF
TRBD2	TRBV13	TRBJ2-3	TGTGCCAGCAGCTTAAGGACTAGATCCACAGATACGCAGTATTTT	CASSLRTRSTDTQYF
-	TRBV2	TRBJ2-5	TGTGCCAGCAGTGGGACAGTCCAAGAGACCCAGTACTTC	CASSGTVQETQYF
TRBD1	TRBV18	TRBJ2-3	TGTGCCAGCTCACCCTGGGACAGATTCACAGATACGCAGTATTTT	CASSPWDRFTDTQYF
-	TRBV7-9	TRBJ1-1	TGTGCCAGCAGCCCGGTCGGGGTTGGAGGCTTATCTGAAGCTTTCTTT	CASSPVGVGGLSEAFF
-	TRBV29-1	TRBJ1-1	TGCAGCGTAGGCGGACAAAGACAAAACACTGAAGCTTTCTTT	CSVGGQRQNTEAFF
-	TRBV11-2	TRBJ2-3	TGTGCCAGCAGCCAACGCGGAAGGGGCGATGCAGATACGCAGTATTTT	CASSQRGRGDADTQYF
-	TRBV5-4	TRBJ1-6	TGTGCCAGCAGCTTGATTCGGGGTAATATTGATTCACCCCTCCACTTT	CASSLIRGNIDSPLHF
-	TRBV10-3	TRBJ1-2	TGTGCCATCAGTGAGTCGGAGGTGGAGTATGGCTACACCTTC	CAISESEVEYGYTF